This T cell receptor beta chain was captured by sequencing in a study of cytomegalovirus exposure and HLA in healthy donors. V lost 7 bases to trimming and J lost 7 bases; unmatched junction nucleotides: 7. CDR3 length: 14 residues. CDR1 and CDR2 from the germline V gene are LNHDA and SQIVND (reference sequence). Findings of the study overall: In a later analysis, productive TCRs from donors in an Asian-associated ancestry cluster reportedly carried fewer N-insertions than the cohort mean.

About this clone: Its antigen is unidentified.

It was with 60 Vbeta and 13 Jbeta primers that the PCR ran. The table came from immunoSEQ multiplex PCR; TCRdb's copy has only in-frame clones and leaves some out. The repertoire consists of roughly 130,000 clones, with 80% occurring once and the leading ten covering 1%. The chain couples TRBV19 to TRBJ2-5, with TRBD1 matching over 12 bases. The origin of this receptor is a middle-aged man in good health and CMV-seronegative. The sequenced sample consisted of PBMCs. CDR3 sequence (DNA): TGTGCCAGTACCCCGGGACAGGGGGCGGCGACCCAGTACTTC. Translating it yields CASTPGQGAATQYF.